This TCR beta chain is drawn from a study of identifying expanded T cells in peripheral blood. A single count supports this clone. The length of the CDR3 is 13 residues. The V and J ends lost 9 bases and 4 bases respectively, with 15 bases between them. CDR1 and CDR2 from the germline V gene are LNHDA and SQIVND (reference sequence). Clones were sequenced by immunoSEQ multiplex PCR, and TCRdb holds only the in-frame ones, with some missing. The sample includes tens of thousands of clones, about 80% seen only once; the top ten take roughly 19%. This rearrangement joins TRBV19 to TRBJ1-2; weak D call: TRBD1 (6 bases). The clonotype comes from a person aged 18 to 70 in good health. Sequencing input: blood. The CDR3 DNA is TGTGCCAGCTCCGGACAGTCCCTCTATGGCTACACCTTC. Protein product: CASSGQSLYGYTF.